This TCR beta chain appears in the sequencing data of a study of shared clonotypes between healthy human individuals. Findings and limits, study-wide: Despite large depth, rarefaction showed incomplete sorted-subset sequencing.

There were only Caucasian adults among the donors, and all lived in Nashville, Tennessee. For every subset, genomic DNA was evenly distributed across several immunoSEQ plates. Source study methods: With immunoSEQ giving junction-only sequences and no quality scores, filtering differed. Method: immunoSEQ multiplex PCR; TCRdb's copy keeps in-frame clones and lacks some. The V and J calls and clone size were taken over from that table, and D and trimming were inferred from the DNA. The repertoire consists of around 2,000,000 clones, with 90% to 95% occurring once and the leading ten covering 0.1% to 0.15%. With regard to this clone: Its antigen is not known.

Germline V lookup: CDR1 SGHRS, CDR2 YFSETQ. Between the trimmed V and J ends, which lost 5 bases and 4 bases, there was a span of 7 bases. This CDR3 has 11 amino acids. Sequencing input: naive CD4+ T cells sorted from blood. Indicated subset: CD45RA+ positively selected. This sequence joins TRBV5-1 and TRBJ2-7, with a weak D call TRBD2 (5 bases). This clonotype originated in a man aged 18 to 35 in good health. CDR3 DNA sequence: TGCGCCAGCAGGAGGGATTACGAGCAGTACTTC. Its translation is CASRRDYEQYF.